The 24 T cell receptor beta chains listed next were all sequenced from one sample in a study of blood T cell repertoires in COVID-19. Here immunoSEQ multiplex PCR was the method, and the copy in TCRdb shows in-frame clones only, minus some. The sample lists some 30,000 clones, 85% occurring once. Sequencing used peripheral blood. The receptor source for this set is a man between 60 and 75 years old with active COVID-19.

The chain is built from TRBV5-1 and TRBJ2-3; TRBD2 matches 9 bases. V lost 0 bases to trimming and J lost 5 bases; unmatched junction nucleotides: 10. The CDR3 length is 17 residues. Germline V gene sequence: CDR1 SGHRS, CDR2 YFSETQ. The CDR3 region is CASSLGPSREGLDTQYF. CDR3 sequence (DNA): TGCGCCAGCAGCTTGGGCCCCTCGCGGGAGGGCCTAGATACGCAGTATTTT.

The chain is built from TRBV11-3 and TRBJ2-2; 9 bases fit TRBD2. V gave up 2 bases and J gave up 6 bases; unmatched junction bases: 4. Germline V gene sequence: CDR1 SGHNT, CDR2 YENEEA. This CDR3 is 15 amino acids long. The CDR3 region is CASSLTSGHAGELFF. The CDR3 DNA is TGTGCCAGCAGCTTAACTAGCGGGCACGCCGGGGAGCTGTTTTTT.

The rearrangement joins TRBV30 to TRBJ2-1; a possible D gene is TRBD2 (6 bases). V was shortened by 4 bases and J by 8 bases, with 15 bases between the two germline ends. In germline, CDR1 is GTSNPN, CDR2 SVGIG (reference sequence). The CDR3 consists of 13 residues. CDR3 sequence: CAWNRGAGYEQFF. The CDR3 region has the DNA TGTGCCTGGAATCGTGGGGCGGGGTATGAGCAGTTCTTC. Together with reference TRBV30 and TRBJ2-1, the CDR3 gives the full variable domain: SQTIHQWPATLVQPVGSPLSLECTVEGTSNPNLYWYRQAAGRGLQLLFYSVGIGQISSEVPQNLSASRPQDRQFILSSKKLLLSDSGFYLCAWNRGAGYEQFFGPGTRLTVL.

The chain uses TRBV2 and TRBJ2-7; 9 bases are a match to TRBD1. Looked up from germline, CDR1 is SNHLY and CDR2 is FYNNEI. The CDR3 is made up of 15 amino acids. Germline trimming cut 6 bases from V and 2 bases from J; bases unmatched to any gene: 8. The CDR3 DNA is TGTGCCAGCAGCGTCGGGACAGGGCGGGCCTACGAGCAGTACTTC. Translated, it gives CASSVGTGRAYEQYF.

The chain is built from TRBV29-1 and TRBJ2-3; 8 nucleotides agree with TRBD1. The germline CDR1 and CDR2 sequences are SQVTM and ANQGSEA. This CDR3 contains 14 residues. The J segment lost 2 bases and the V segment lost 4 bases, leaving 5 bases of the junction unmatched. CDR3 region: CSVAGQASTDTQYF. The DNA of the CDR3 is TGCAGCGTTGCGGGACAGGCGTCCACAGATACGCAGTATTTT.

This sequence joins TRBV28 and TRBJ1-4; 7 bases agree with TRBD1. Germline values: CDR1 MDHEN, CDR2 SYDVKM. The CDR3 loop spans 15 amino acids. J was trimmed by 7 bases and V by 3 bases; bases with no gene match: 8. CDR3 sequence: CASSFVGTDSEKLFF. DNA for the CDR3: TGTGCCAGCAGTTTCGTAGGGACAGATAGTGAAAAACTGTTTTTT.

The chain employs TRBV24-1 and TRBJ2-1, with TRBD2 identical over 8 bases. V lost 5 bases, J lost 6 bases, and 11 bases stayed unmatched. This CDR3 has 16 amino acids. CDR1 is KGHDR and CDR2 is SFDVKD in the germline V gene. The CDR3 protein is CATSVPLAGRVNEQFF. The DNA of the CDR3 is TGTGCCACCAGTGTCCCCTTAGCGGGACGGGTCAATGAGCAGTTCTTC.

The gene calls are TRBV3-1 (or the pseudogene TRBV3-2) and TRBJ2-7; 7 bases fit TRBD1. Germline V gives CDR1 LGHDT, CDR2 YNNKEL (reference sequence). V lost 6 bases to trimming and J lost 2 bases; unmatched junction nucleotides: 4. The CDR3 runs to 13 residues. The CDR3 coding sequence is TGTGCCAGCAGTGACAGGGCTCCCTACGAGCAGTACTTC. The encoded protein is CASSDRAPYEQYF.

The rearrangement uses TRBV19 and TRBJ1-5, with unresolved D. The CDR3 runs 13 residues. Trimming took 3 bases from V and 4 from J, leaving 7 bases between them. The germline V gene encodes CDR1 LNHDA and CDR2 SQIVND (reference sequence). The CDR3, as DNA: TGTGCCAGTAGTATTGAGGATAATCAGCCCCAGCATTTT. Amino acids: CASSIEDNQPQHF.

This clone turned up a few times. The V gene is TRBV9, the J gene TRBJ2-2; the D is unclear. Germline lookup yields CDR1 SGDLS and CDR2 YYNGEE. V was cut by 0 bases and J by 3 bases, with 9 bases left in between. CDR3 length equals 15 residues. CDR3 in DNA: TGTGCCAGCAGCGTAGCTTTGAGAGACACCGGGGAGCTGTTTTTT. This encodes CASSVALRDTGELFF.

J is TRBJ2-1 and V is TRBV10-2; D perhaps matches TRBD2 (5 bases). Trimming shortened V by 2 bases and J by 9 bases, and 14 bases separated the two germline ends. In germline, CDR1 is WSHSY, CDR2 SAAADI. The length of the CDR3 is 14 residues. CDR3 protein: CASSEREDDGEQFF. The CDR3 bases are TGCGCCAGCAGTGAGCGGGAAGACGATGGTGAGCAGTTCTTC.

This clone was counted between two and nine times. The J gene is TRBJ1-5, the V gene TRBV20-1, with D tentatively TRBD1 (6 bases). The CDR3 runs to 14 residues. Trimming left V 3 bases short and J 2 bases short, with 11 bases between. CDR1 and CDR2 from the germline V gene are DFQATT and SNEGSKA (reference sequence). CDR3 protein: CSASRAGGNQPQHF. DNA for the CDR3: TGCAGTGCTAGTAGGGCAGGGGGCAATCAGCCCCAGCATTTT.

The rearrangement joins TRBV18 to TRBJ1-1; D not resolved. Germline assignment: CDR1 KGHSH and CDR2 LQKENI. The V and J ends lost 3 bases and 8 bases respectively, with 16 bases between them. The CDR3 is 14 residues long. Written as DNA, the CDR3 is TGTGCCAGCTCACCCCTAGTAGGAGTACCAGAAGCTTTCTTT. It codes for CASSPLVGVPEAFF.

The chain couples TRBV7-3 to TRBJ2-5; possibly TRBD1 for D (5 bases). This CDR3 region has 15 residues. V was trimmed by 2 bases and J by 5 bases, leaving 15 bases between them. Germline assignment: CDR1 SGHTA and CDR2 FQGTGA. CDR3: CASSLGSGQSETQYF. Here the CDR3 DNA reads TGTGCCAGCAGCTTAGGGTCAGGGCAGTCCGAGACCCAGTACTTC.

The V and J genes are TRBV20-1 and TRBJ2-3; 15 nucleotides line up with TRBD2. The CDR3 totals 16 residues. Germline CDR1 DFQATT, CDR2 SNEGSKA (reference sequence). Trimming removed 5 bases from V and 0 bases from J; junction bases left unmatched: 3. CDR3 in DNA: TGCAGTGCTCGTGGGACTAGCGGGAGGAGCACAGATACGCAGTATTTT. Its protein is CSARGTSGRSTDTQYF.

The genes are TRBV11-2 and TRBJ2-3; D is uncertain. This CDR3 comprises 13 residues. CDR1 is SGHAT, CDR2 FQNNGV, per germline. V was trimmed by 3 bases and J by 4 bases, leaving 8 bases between them. CDR3 sequence: CASSFNSPDTQYF. The CDR3 region has the DNA TGTGCCAGCAGCTTTAATTCTCCAGATACGCAGTATTTT.

J is TRBJ2-7 and V is TRBV28; 11 bases align to TRBD1. Germline CDR1 is MDHEN and CDR2 is SYDVKM. The CDR3 runs to 16 residues. Trimming cost V 0 bases and J 2 bases; bases outside gene matches: 3. CDR3 DNA sequence: TGTGCCAGCAGTTTATGGTCGGGACAGGGGGCCTACGAGCAGTACTTC. Residues: CASSLWSGQGAYEQYF.

The rearrangement links TRBV7-8 to TRBJ2-7; 8 bases are shared with TRBD2. CDR3 length equals 16 residues. The V gene end was trimmed by 1 base and the J gene end by 6 bases; junction bases not matched to a gene: 11. Per the germline V gene, CDR1 is SGHVS and CDR2 is FQNEAQ. CDR3 residues: CASSLGRAGVVREQYF. The DNA for the CDR3 is TGTGCCAGCAGCTTAGGGCGAGCGGGAGTCGTCCGCGAGCAGTACTTC.

This chain connects TRBV24-1 to TRBJ2-4, with 14 bases aligning to TRBD2. V was clipped by 4 bases and J by 3 bases; unmatched bases: 4. CDR3 size: 17 residues. Per the germline V gene, CDR1 is KGHDR and CDR2 is SFDVKD. The CDR3 DNA is TGTGCCACCAGTGACTCGGGACTAGCGGGAGTCAAAAACATTCAGTACTTC. Protein product: CATSDSGLAGVKNIQYF.

CDR3 in amino acids: CASSLLDSQYQETQYF. DNA for the CDR3: TGTGCCAGCAGTTTACTGGACTCACAGTACCAAGAGACCCAGTACTTC. V usage is TRBV7-6 and J usage is TRBJ2-5, with D possibly TRBD2 on 5 matching bases. The length of the CDR3 is 16 residues. V dropped 6 bases and J dropped 0 bases, with 17 bases sitting between them. The germline V gene encodes CDR1 SGHVS and CDR2 FNYEAQ.

The V gene is TRBV10-2, the J gene TRBJ2-3; the match to TRBD1 covers 12 bases. Germline V gene lookup returns CDR1 WSHSY and CDR2 SAAADI. This CDR3 is built from 16 residues. J lost 4 bases, V lost 1 base, and 3 bases had no gene match. CDR3 coding DNA: TGCGCCAGCAGTGAGTGGGACAGGGGGCGGGCAGATACGCAGTATTTT. It codes for CASSEWDRGRADTQYF.

The chain carries TRBV18 and TRBJ2-2, with D hard to call. Per germline, CDR1 KGHSH and CDR2 LQKENI. V was clipped by 8 bases and J by 6 bases, with 16 bases between them. CDR3 size: 14 residues. CDR3 bases: TGTGCCAGCGTCACCCTAGTTACCTCCGGGGAGCTGTTTTTT. Its protein is CASVTLVTSGELFF.

For this clone: An end of the junction differs from the germline gene, which may be a read error. The chain combines TRBV7-7 with TRBJ1-4; D is unclear. CDR3 length: 15 amino acids. Germline V CDR1 and CDR2: SSHAT, FNYEAQ (reference sequence). CDR3 nucleotide sequence: TGTGCTAGCAGCAAGGATGGGGAAGCGGGCGAAAAACTGTTTTTT. Amino acids: CASSKDGEAGEKLFF.

This chain links TRBV28 with TRBJ2-6; 8 positions match TRBD1. J gave up 3 bases and V 5 bases, and 12 bases lay outside the gene matches. Per germline, CDR1 MDHEN and CDR2 SYDVKM. This CDR3 has 18 residues. The CDR3 DNA reads TGTGCCAGCAGTGGGCAGACAGGGGTATCATATGGGGCCAACGTCCTGACTTTC. Encoded protein: CASSGQTGVSYGANVLTF.